Following are 27 T cell receptor beta chains from one sample sequenced in a study of blood T cell repertoires in COVID-19. Method: immunoSEQ multiplex PCR; TCRdb's copy keeps in-frame clones and lacks some. The top ten clones hold under 9% of a sample with about 160,000 clones, 70% to 85% of them seen once. The sample consisted of peripheral blood. Receptor source: a woman aged 40 to 50 with COVID-19, enrolled during active disease.

By share, this clone counts as medium-sized. V and J are TRBV7-2 and TRBJ2-1, with TRBD1 identical over 10 bases. Per the germline V gene, CDR1 is SGHTA and CDR2 is FQGNSA. V dropped 2 bases and J dropped 0; count of bases not matched to a gene: 1. The CDR3 length is 16 residues. The CDR3 loop is CASSLRDRGSYNEQFF. The CDR3 coding sequence is TGTGCCAGCAGCTTACGGGACAGGGGCTCCTACAATGAGCAGTTCTTC.

This chain links TRBV6-2 or TRBV6-3 with TRBJ2-7; weak D call: TRBD1 (6 bases). The V end lost 4 bases, the J end lost 2 bases, and 9 bases lay between the germline ends. The germline gives CDR1 MNHEY, CDR2 SVGEGT. This CDR3 is built from 13 residues. The CDR3 nucleotides are TGTGCCAGCAGTTGGGACATCGCCTACGAGCAGTACTTC. It translates to CASSWDIAYEQYF.

This clone appeared once. The chain recombines TRBV27 with TRBJ2-2, with a weak D call TRBD2 (5 bases). Looked up from germline, CDR1 is MNHEY and CDR2 is SMNVEV (reference sequence). V lost 5 bases, J lost 3 bases, and 19 bases lay in between. This CDR3 has 17 residues. The CDR3 here is CASSLFRRGPYTGELFF. DNA for the CDR3: TGTGCCAGCAGTCTCTTTCGACGGGGTCCGTACACCGGGGAGCTGTTTTTT.

The V and J genes are TRBV21-1 and TRBJ2-6; the D call of TRBD2 is as the table states it, not checked on the DNA. TRBV21-1 is recorded as a pseudogene. CDR3 length equals 17 residues. The CDR3 here is CASRPRRASSGANVLTF. In nucleotides, the CDR3 is TGTGCCAGCAGGCCTAGGAGGGCCAGCTCTGGGGCCAACGTCCTGACTTTC.

This clone has a single count. The rearrangement uses TRBV18 and TRBJ2-3; TRBD2 matches at 13 bases. CDR3 length: 15 residues. V dropped 3 bases and J dropped 4; count of bases not matched to a gene: 1. Germline values: CDR1 KGHSH, CDR2 LQKENI. The CDR3 DNA reads TGTGCCAGCTCACCTGGGACTAGCGGGGCAGATACGCAGTATTTT. Its translation: CASSPGTSGADTQYF. The whole variable domain, filled in from reference TRBV18 and TRBJ2-3, reads NAGVMQNPRHLVRRRGQEARLRCSPMKGHSHVYWYRQLPEEGLKFMVYLQKENIIDESGMPKERFSAEFPKEGPSILRIQQVVRGDSAAYFCASSPGTSGADTQYFGPGTRLTVL.

This chain uses TRBV27 with TRBJ1-6; 9 bases are a match to TRBD1. Germline V gene data show CDR1 as MNHEY and CDR2 as SMNVEV (reference sequence). Losses at the gene ends were 4 bases for V and 1 base for J; bases not matched to a gene: 8. The CDR3 loop spans 18 amino acids. Here the CDR3 reads CASSSGTGLSSYNSPLHF. In DNA form, the CDR3 reads TGTGCCAGCAGTTCCGGGACAGGGCTTTCGTCCTATAATTCACCCCTCCACTTT.

The gene calls are TRBV11-2 and TRBJ1-2; 7 nucleotides match TRBD1. The CDR3 covers 17 residues. Germline V gene lookup returns CDR1 SGHAT and CDR2 FQNNGV. V dropped 2 bases and J dropped 4; count of bases not matched to a gene: 13. This CDR3 is CASSLLPPRQGPYGYTF. As DNA, the CDR3 is TGTGCCAGCAGCTTATTACCTCCTCGACAGGGTCCCTATGGCTACACCTTC.

The chain couples TRBV3-1 (or the pseudogene TRBV3-2) to TRBJ2-2, with 7 bases lining up with TRBD2. The CDR3 extends over 15 amino acids. The V gene end was trimmed by 4 bases and the J gene end by 6 bases; junction bases not matched to a gene: 8. The germline CDR1 and CDR2 sequences are LGHDT and YNNKEL (reference sequence). CDR3: CASSPSGLEAGELFF. The CDR3 DNA reads as TGTGCCAGCAGCCCCTCCGGACTAGAGGCCGGGGAGCTGTTTTTT.

This clone was seen only a few times. The chain couples TRBV21-1 to TRBJ2-1; TRBD1, the D gene given by the table, was not confirmed from the DNA. TRBV21-1 is tagged as a pseudogene. The length of the CDR3 is 14 residues. The CDR3 loop is CASSKAGRGHEQFF. In DNA form, the CDR3 reads TGTGCCAGCAGCAAAGCCGGCAGGGGACATGAGCAGTTCTTC.

The gene calls are TRBV6-2 or TRBV6-3 and TRBJ1-2; possible D gene TRBD1, 5 bases. Trimming removed 6 bases from V and 8 bases from J, with 16 bases in between. CDR1 and CDR2 from the germline V gene are MNHEY and SVGEGT. The CDR3 sequence is 13 residues long. The chain's CDR3 is CASSFRVVGGYTF. In DNA form, the CDR3 reads TGTGCCAGCAGCTTCAGGGTTGTTGGAGGCTACACCTTC.

On this clone: At one of its ends the junction is not consistent with the germline gene, which may arise from a read error. This chain links TRBV7-9 with TRBJ1-2; D remains ambiguous. The CDR3 has 12 residues. Per the germline V gene, CDR1 is SEHNR and CDR2 is FQNEAQ (reference sequence). CDR3: CASSLSNSGYTF. The CDR3, as DNA: TGTGCCAGCAGCTTAAGCAACTCTGGCTACACCTTC.

The J gene is TRBJ1-2, the V gene TRBV6-5; 8 bases align to TRBD1. The CDR3 spans 12 residues. Germline lookup yields CDR1 MNHEY and CDR2 SVGAGI. With V trimmed by 4 bases and J by 7 bases, 2 bases remained unmatched. Written as DNA, the CDR3 is TGTGCCAGCAGTTCACAGGGGGGTGGCTACACCTTC. This codes for CASSSQGGGYTF.

Worth noting for this clone: Mismatch with germline at one junction end may stem from a read error. V usage is TRBV7-7 and J usage is TRBJ2-2; tentative D call: TRBD1 (6 bases). Per the germline V gene, CDR1 is SSHAT and CDR2 is FNYEAQ (reference sequence). This CDR3 comprises 12 residues. In DNA, the CDR3 is TGTGCTAGCAGAGGGGGCACCGGGGAGCTGTTTTTT. Translated: CASRGGTGELFF.

J is TRBJ2-5 and V is TRBV18; the D gene is possibly TRBD2 (6 bases). In germline, CDR1 is KGHSH, CDR2 LQKENI. The CDR3 sequence is 15 residues long. Trimming took off 0 bases at V and 5 bases at J, with 13 bases between the two ends. CDR3 sequence (DNA): TGTGCCAGCTCACCACCGACTAGGGCGGGGGAGACCCAGTACTTC. It is translated as CASSPPTRAGETQYF.

The chain carries TRBV11-2 and TRBJ2-5, with a weak D call TRBD1 (5 bases). The germline V gene encodes CDR1 SGHAT and CDR2 FQNNGV. With 5 bases removed from V and 5 bases from J, the gap between germline ends came to 24 bases. The CDR3 has 17 residues. CDR3 sequence: CASSHALTGPRGETQYF. In DNA form, the CDR3 reads TGTGCCAGCAGCCATGCGCTCACGGGCCCTAGGGGCGAGACCCAGTACTTC.

This clone was counted many times. V gene TRBV5-5 combines with J gene TRBJ1-2, with D unresolved. This CDR3 has 14 amino acids. Trimming took 1 base from V and 4 from J, leaving 11 bases between them. Germline V gene lookup returns CDR1 SGHKS and CDR2 YYEKEE (reference sequence). The CDR3 region has the DNA TGTGCCAGCAGCTTGACGGACTTAGCCTATGGCTACACCTTC. Translation: CASSLTDLAYGYTF.

The chain couples TRBV5-5 to TRBJ2-5, with 7 bases identical to TRBD1. The CDR3 consists of 14 residues. Germline V gives CDR1 SGHKS, CDR2 YYEKEE (reference sequence). The junction had 8 bases not matched to a gene; V was cut back by 5 bases and J by 4 bases. CDR3 in amino acids: CASRALTGPETQYF. The CDR3 coding sequence is TGTGCCAGCAGGGCCCTGACAGGGCCAGAGACCCAGTACTTC.

The chain has TRBV30 and TRBJ2-1; D remains ambiguous. In germline, CDR1 is GTSNPN, CDR2 SVGIG (reference sequence). This CDR3 contains 10 residues. Trimming cost V 7 bases and J 7 bases, with 8 bases left between them. As DNA, the CDR3 is TGTGCCTTCGCGTGGAATGAGCAGTTCTTC. This gives the protein CAFAWNEQFF. Full variable domain (missing parts from reference TRBV30 and TRBJ2-1): SQTIHQWPATLVQPVGSPLSLECTVEGTSNPNLYWYRQAAGRGLQLLFYSVGIGQISSEVPQNLSASRPQDRQFILSSKKLLLSDSGFYLCAFAWNEQFFGPGTRLTVL.

This clone was counted once. The genes are TRBV4-1 and TRBJ2-3; maybe TRBD2 (5 bases). Looked up from germline, CDR1 is MGHRA and CDR2 is YSYEKL. The CDR3 length is 17 residues. The V and J ends lost 1 base and 3 bases respectively, with 17 bases between them. The CDR3 loop reads CASSQVPSRGTTDTQYF. CDR3 bases: TGCGCCAGCAGCCAAGTTCCCTCACGGGGAACTACAGATACGCAGTATTTT.

The genes are TRBV11-3 and TRBJ2-3; 12 positions match TRBD2. This CDR3 region has 14 residues. V dropped 5 bases and J dropped 6; count of bases not matched to a gene: 3. Germline CDR1 reads SGHNT; CDR2 reads YENEEA. CDR3 sequence: CASSPSGGADTQYF. In DNA form, the CDR3 reads TGTGCCAGCAGCCCTAGCGGGGGGGCGGATACGCAGTATTTT.

This clone was found many times. The V call is TRBV30, the J call TRBJ2-3; 8 bases are shared with TRBD2. Germline loops: CDR1 GTSNPN, CDR2 SVGIG (reference sequence). The length of the CDR3 is 13 residues. Trimming cost V 8 bases and J 2 bases; bases outside gene matches: 6. The CDR3 is CARSGGTTDTQYF. In DNA, the CDR3 is TGTGCCCGGTCGGGAGGGACCACAGATACGCAGTATTTT.

This clone turned up a few times. J is TRBJ2-7 and V is TRBV6-5; no firm D call. The CDR3 length is 12 residues. Germline CDR1 is MNHEY and CDR2 is SVGAGI. The V end lost 6 bases, the J end lost 3 bases, and 9 bases lay between the germline ends. CDR3 coding DNA: TGTGCCAGCAGCCTCGAGCGCTACGAGCAGTACTTC. The encoded protein is CASSLERYEQYF.

This rearrangement joins TRBV2 to TRBJ2-7; a weak D match, TRBD1 (6 bases). Trimming removed 2 bases from V and 7 bases from J, with 12 bases in between. Germline CDR1 SNHLY, CDR2 FYNNEI. The CDR3 extends over 13 amino acids. The CDR3 here is CASSETRTVEQYF. Written as DNA, the CDR3 is TGTGCCAGCAGTGAAACCAGGACAGTAGAGCAGTACTTC.

The chain employs TRBV2 and TRBJ1-1; D possibly corresponds to TRBD1 (5 bases). CDR1 and CDR2 from the germline V gene are SNHLY and FYNNEI. This CDR3 comprises 14 residues. Trimming removed 6 bases from V and 7 bases from J, with 18 bases in between. The CDR3: CASRPNGGRGEAFF. In nucleotides, the CDR3 is TGTGCCAGCAGACCAAACGGGGGGAGAGGTGAAGCTTTCTTT.

This clone has a single count. The V call is TRBV30, the J call TRBJ1-6, with D perhaps TRBD1 (5 bases). The germline V gene encodes CDR1 GTSNPN and CDR2 SVGIG (reference sequence). V was cut by 0 bases and J by 7 bases, with 13 bases left in between. This CDR3 is 15 amino acids long. The CDR3 reads CAWSVPRVGNSPLHF. The CDR3 nucleotides are TGTGCCTGGAGTGTACCCAGGGTGGGAAATTCACCCCTCCACTTT.

The rearrangement joins TRBV6-6 to TRBJ2-7, with D uncertain. The germline V gene has CDR1 MNHNY and CDR2 SVGAGI (reference sequence). This CDR3 is built from 13 residues. V was cut by 0 bases and J by 4 bases, with 7 bases left in between. CDR3 nucleotides: TGTGCCAGCAGTTACTCGTCGGAGTACGAGCAGTACGTC. Residues: CASSYSSEYEQYV.

This clone has more than one count but fewer than ten. The chain couples TRBV19 to TRBJ2-1; 10 positions match TRBD1. The J segment lost 8 bases and the V segment lost 4 bases, leaving 2 bases of the junction unmatched. Germline assignment: CDR1 LNHDA and CDR2 SQIVND (reference sequence). The CDR3 has 13 amino acids. The CDR3 spells CASSKTGGYEQFF. The CDR3 DNA follows: TGTGCCAGTAGTAAGACAGGGGGCTATGAGCAGTTCTTC.